This T cell receptor beta chain is drawn from a study of T cell changes during pregnancy in multiple sclerosis. The method was immunoSEQ multiplex PCR; TCRdb's version includes in-frame clones alone and lacks a portion of them. The sample lists 30,000 to 40,000 clones, about 92% occurring once. The table lists this clone with a few counts. V was pared by 1 base and J by 0 bases, with 7 bases between. Germline CDR1 reads MGHRA; CDR2 reads YSYEKL. The CDR3 is made up of 14 amino acids. The TCR originated in a female donor with multiple sclerosis, enrolled in a pregnancy study. The rearrangement links TRBV4-1 to TRBJ2-7; D gene uncertain. Here the sequenced sample was CD8+ T cells from peripheral blood mononuclear cells, taken in the first trimester of pregnancy. CDR3 in amino acids: CASSQGPSSYEQYF. The CDR3 DNA is TGCGCCAGCAGCCAAGGGCCTAGCTCCTACGAGCAGTACTTC.